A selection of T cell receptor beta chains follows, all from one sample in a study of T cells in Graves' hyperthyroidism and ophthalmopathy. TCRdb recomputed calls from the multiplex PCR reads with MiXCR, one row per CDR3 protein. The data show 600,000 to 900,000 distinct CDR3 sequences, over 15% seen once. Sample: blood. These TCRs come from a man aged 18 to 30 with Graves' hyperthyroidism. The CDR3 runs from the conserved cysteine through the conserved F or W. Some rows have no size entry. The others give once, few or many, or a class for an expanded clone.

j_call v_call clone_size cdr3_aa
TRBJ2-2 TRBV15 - CATSREGPGELFF
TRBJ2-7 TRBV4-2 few CASSASGTSGAAYEQYF
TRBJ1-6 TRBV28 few CASSFGTDNSPLHF
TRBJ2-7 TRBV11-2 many CASRPGSGYEQYF
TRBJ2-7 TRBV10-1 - CASSPGPYSSYEQYF
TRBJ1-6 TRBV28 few CASTRGLNSPLHF
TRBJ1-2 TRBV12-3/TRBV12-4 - CASSPRTVGGYTF
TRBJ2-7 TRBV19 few CASGIGAGGPYEQYF
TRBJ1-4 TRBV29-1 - CSVGVTNEKLFF
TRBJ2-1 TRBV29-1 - CSVEGQTYNEQFF
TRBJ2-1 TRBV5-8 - CASTGSSGSRDEQFF
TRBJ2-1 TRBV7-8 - CASSLARRELDNEQFF
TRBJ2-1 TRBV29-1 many CSAEGREVGQFF
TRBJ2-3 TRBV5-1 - CASSPGHRISTDTQYF
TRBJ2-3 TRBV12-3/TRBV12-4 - CASRTSGPIQATQYF